Listed below are T cell receptor beta chains from one sample, sequenced in a study of control samples from healthy donors and cancer patients. Sequencing was performed with immunoSEQ multiplex PCR; in TCRdb, only in-frame clones are kept and a portion is missing. The profile shows approximately 170,000 clones, around 93% of them singletons. Sequenced sample: blood. Receptor source: a woman in her sixties in good health. CDR3s include the opening cysteine and the closing phenylalanine or tryptophan. The D gene is left open where the match is weak. Rows give clone size only sometimes, using once, few, many, or a class for an expanded clone.

-	-	TRBJ2-1	TRBV2	CASIYMGGYNEQFF	TGTGCCAGCATCTACATGGGGGGATACAATGAGCAGTTCTTC
TRBD1	once	TRBJ2-3	TRBV6-5	CASSTGDTSTDTQYF	TGTGCCAGCAGCACAGGGGACACTAGCACAGATACGCAGTATTTT
-	-	TRBJ1-2	TRBV6-5	CASRLAASYGYTF	TGTGCCAGCAGGTTGGCCGCTTCGTATGGCTACACCTTC
TRBD2	once	TRBJ2-3	TRBV6-2/TRBV6-3	CASSLGGTADTQYF	TGTGCCAGCAGTTTGGGGGGGACCGCAGATACGCAGTATTTT
-	-	TRBJ1-5	TRBV7-2	CASSSHRETYSNQPQHF	TGTGCCAGCAGCTCGCACAGAGAAACCTATAGCAATCAGCCCCAGCATTTT
-	-	TRBJ1-5	TRBV18	CASSPVDPGGNQPQHF	TGTGCCAGCTCACCGGTCGACCCCGGTGGCAATCAGCCCCAGCATTTT
-	-	TRBJ2-2	TRBV30	CAWTLLRGRTGELFF	TGTGCCTGGACCCTCCTCAGGGGCCGCACCGGGGAGCTGTTTTTT
-	-	TRBJ1-1	TRBV18	CASSPSGIQQAEAFF	TGTGCCAGCTCACCTTCGGGAATCCAACAGGCTGAAGCTTTCTTT
TRBD1	once	TRBJ2-3	TRBV18	CASSLSRQGSGTDTQYF	TGTGCCAGCTCACTGTCCAGACAGGGCTCGGGCACAGATACGCAGTATTTT
-	-	TRBJ1-2	TRBV7-2	CASSLRDTNYGYTF	TGTGCCAGCAGCTTACGAGATACTAACTATGGCTACACCTTC
TRBD2	-	TRBJ2-5	TRBV7-6	CASSLANLAGGVETQYF	TGTGCCAGCAGCTTAGCGAACCTAGCGGGGGGGGTAGAGACCCAGTACTTC
-	-	TRBJ2-1	TRBV20-1	CSASLPRGEQFF	TGCAGTGCTAGTTTACCCCGAGGAGAGCAGTTCTTC
-	-	TRBJ1-1	TRBV2	CASRIRTEAFF	TGTGCCAGCAGGATAAGGACTGAAGCTTTCTTT
-	-	TRBJ1-1	TRBV10-1	CASSEGTANTEAFF	TGCGCCAGCAGTGAGGGGACGGCGAACACTGAAGCTTTCTTT
-	-	TRBJ2-2	TRBV5-5	CASSLPGVTGELFF	TGTGCCAGCAGCTTGCCAGGGGTCACCGGGGAGCTGTTTTTT
-	-	TRBJ1-1	TRBV29-1	CSVAAGTLNTEAFF	TGCAGCGTGGCAGCCGGGACCTTGAACACTGAAGCTTTCTTT
-	-	TRBJ1-1	TRBV19	CASIGVQRDTEAFF	TGTGCCAGTATCGGGGTTCAACGTGACACTGAAGCTTTCTTT
TRBD2	-	TRBJ2-5	TRBV6-2/TRBV6-3	CASSRLAGGYIETQYF	TGTGCCAGCAGTCGTCTAGCGGGGGGTTATATAGAGACCCAGTACTTC
-	-	TRBJ2-1	TRBV3-1/TRBV3-2	CASSHQTRYQGGINEQFF	TGTGCCAGCAGCCATCAAACCCGGTACCAGGGGGGGATAAATGAGCAGTTCTTC